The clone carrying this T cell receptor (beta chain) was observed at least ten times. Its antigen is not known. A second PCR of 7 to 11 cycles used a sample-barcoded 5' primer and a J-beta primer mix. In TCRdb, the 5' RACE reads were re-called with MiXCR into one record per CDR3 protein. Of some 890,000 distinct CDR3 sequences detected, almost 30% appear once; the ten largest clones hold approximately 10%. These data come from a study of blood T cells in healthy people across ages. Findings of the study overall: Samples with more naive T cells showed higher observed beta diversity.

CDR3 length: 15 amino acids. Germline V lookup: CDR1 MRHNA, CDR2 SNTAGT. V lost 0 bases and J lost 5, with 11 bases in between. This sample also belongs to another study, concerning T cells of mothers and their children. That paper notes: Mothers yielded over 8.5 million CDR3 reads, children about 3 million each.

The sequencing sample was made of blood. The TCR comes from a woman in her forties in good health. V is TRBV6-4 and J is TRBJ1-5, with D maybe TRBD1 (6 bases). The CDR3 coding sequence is TGTGCCAGCAGTGACTCGATGGAGGGGGATCAGCCCCAGCATTTT. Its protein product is CASSDSMEGDQPQHF.